A single sample is the source of the 9 T cell receptor beta chains below, sequenced in a study of CD8+ T cells in alopecia areata. The sequencing template was cDNA reverse transcribed from extracted RNA. Here immunoSEQ multiplex PCR was the method, and the copy in TCRdb shows in-frame clones only, minus some. The repertoire holds roughly 140,000 clones, with around 82% as singletons. Treatment here: oral pan-JAK inhibitor, 5-10 mg twice daily. This specimen was CD8+ T cells sorted from blood, taken at week 4, from a patient treated with tofacitinib. Receptors originate from a human donor with alopecia areata.

The J gene is TRBJ2-2, the V gene TRBV11-3; D is possibly TRBD2 (6 bases). The CDR3 sequence is 15 residues long. Per germline, CDR1 SGHNT and CDR2 YENEEA. V lost 4 bases to trimming and J lost 5 bases, with 14 bases between them. CDR3 residues: CASSSGTRLTGELFF. CDR3 in DNA: TGTGCCAGCAGCTCCGGGACTCGACTAACCGGGGAGCTGTTTTTT.

The rearrangement links TRBV4-2 to TRBJ1-2; D gene ambiguous. V was clipped by 4 bases and J by 5 bases, with 11 bases between them. This CDR3 is built from 13 residues. Germline V gene lookup returns CDR1 LGHNA and CDR2 YNFKEQ. CDR3 bases: TGTGCCAGCAGCCCAGGAACCCAATATGGCTACACCTTC. Encoded protein: CASSPGTQYGYTF.

This clone has just one count. This chain joins TRBV25-1 and TRBJ2-7; the D gene is possibly TRBD1 (6 bases). This CDR3 has 12 residues. Germline lookup yields CDR1 MGHDK and CDR2 SYGVNS. Trimming took off 6 bases at V and 4 bases at J, with 10 bases between the two ends. CDR3 sequence: CASSLTGYEQYF. As DNA, the CDR3 is TGTGCCAGCAGCCTTACAGGGTACGAGCAGTACTTC.

This chain joins TRBV7-8 and TRBJ2-4; D possibly matches TRBD1 or TRBD2 (6 bases each). The ends were cut back, 1 base at V and 6 bases at J, with 25 bases in the middle. Germline V gene lookup returns CDR1 SGHVS and CDR2 FQNEAQ. This CDR3 region has 19 residues. The CDR3 sequence: CASSLGRSTFQEGGNIQYF. Here the CDR3 DNA reads TGTGCCAGCAGCTTAGGAAGGTCGACTTTCCAGGAGGGGGGAAACATTCAGTACTTC.

This sequence joins TRBV4-1 and TRBJ1-5; D not resolved. This CDR3 region has 15 residues. V dropped 0 bases and J dropped 2 bases, with 8 bases sitting between them. Germline V gives CDR1 MGHRA, CDR2 YSYEKL. CDR3 coding DNA: TGCGCCAGCAGCCAAGATCCCCTGGGCAATCAGCCCCAGCATTTT. It codes for CASSQDPLGNQPQHF.

The chain combines TRBV5-1 with TRBJ1-4; 7 nucleotides align to TRBD1. V gave up 4 bases and J gave up 0 bases; unmatched junction bases: 6. Germline assignment: CDR1 SGHRS and CDR2 YFSETQ. The CDR3 loop spans 16 amino acids. The CDR3 sequence: CASSRGQLATNEKLFF. The CDR3 nucleotides read TGCGCCAGCAGCAGGGGACAGTTGGCAACTAATGAAAAACTGTTTTTT.

The chain's CDR3 is CASGDSREDEKLFF. The DNA for the CDR3 is TGTGCCAGCGGGGACAGCCGGGAAGATGAAAAACTGTTTTTT. V is TRBV25-1 and J is TRBJ1-4; 7 nucleotides match TRBD1. This CDR3 spans 14 amino acids. The junction had 9 bases not matched to a gene; V was cut back by 8 bases and J by 6 bases. Germline CDR1 MGHDK, CDR2 SYGVNS.

The chain employs TRBV27 and TRBJ1-2; unclear D gene. CDR3 length: 13 residues. Germline V gene data show CDR1 as MNHEY and CDR2 as SMNVEV (reference sequence). The ends were cut back, 0 bases at V and 7 bases at J, with 9 bases in the middle. The CDR3 DNA reads TGTGCCAGCAGTTTATCACGGGGTAGTGGCTACACCTTC. It is translated as CASSLSRGSGYTF.

The chain joins TRBV13 to TRBJ2-7, with TRBD1 matching over 9 bases. J lost 6 bases, V lost 5 bases, and 14 bases had no gene match. CDR3 length: 16 residues. Germline V CDR1 and CDR2: PRHDT, FYEKMQ (reference sequence). Here the CDR3 reads CASSPGPGQGSLEQYF. For the CDR3, the DNA is TGTGCCAGCAGCCCCGGGCCGGGACAGGGTAGTCTCGAGCAGTACTTC. Variable domain in full (rest from reference TRBV13 and TRBJ2-7): AAGVIQSPRHLIKEKRETATLKCYPIPRHDTVYWYQQGPGQDPQFLISFYEKMQSDKGSIPDRFSAQQFSDYHSELNMSSLELGDSALYFCASSPGPGQGSLEQYFGPGTRLTVT.